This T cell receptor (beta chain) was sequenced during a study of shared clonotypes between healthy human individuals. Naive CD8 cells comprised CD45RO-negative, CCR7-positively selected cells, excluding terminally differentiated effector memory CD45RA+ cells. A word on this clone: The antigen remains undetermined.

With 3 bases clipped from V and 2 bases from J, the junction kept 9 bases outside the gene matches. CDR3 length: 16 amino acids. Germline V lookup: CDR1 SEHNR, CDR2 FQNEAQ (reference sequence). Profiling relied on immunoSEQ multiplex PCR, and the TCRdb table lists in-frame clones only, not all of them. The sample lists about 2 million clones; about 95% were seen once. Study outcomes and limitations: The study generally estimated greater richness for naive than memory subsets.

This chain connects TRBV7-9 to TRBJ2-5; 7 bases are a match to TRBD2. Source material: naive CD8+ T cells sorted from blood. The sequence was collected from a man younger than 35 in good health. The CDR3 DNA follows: TGTGCCAGCAGCTTCGGCGGGGGAACGGAGCAAGAGACCCAGTACTTC. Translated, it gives CASSFGGGTEQETQYF.